The 24 T cell receptor beta chains given below trace back to one sample, sequenced in a study of identical twins. TCRdb independently ran MiXCR on the 5' RACE reads; one entry per CDR3 protein. This sample has under 300,000 distinct CDR3 sequences; around 6.5% occur once, and the top ten carry approximately 14%. This same sample was also taken into another study, of T cells expressing NK-cell markers.

The specimen sequenced was CD8+ T cells sorted from blood. The receptors here all came from a woman aged 18-35 years in good health.

This clonotype was recorded a few times. V gene TRBV12-3 or TRBV12-4 combines with J gene TRBJ1-2; D may be TRBD1 (5 bases). This CDR3 spans 13 amino acids. V lost 1 base, J lost 12 bases, and 15 bases lay in between. CDR3 bases: TGTGCCAGCAGTTTAGGGGGTCGCGGGGGTGACACCTTC. Amino acids: CASSLGGRGGDTF.

This chain uses TRBV18 with TRBJ1-2; no firm D call. CDR1 KGHSH and CDR2 LQKENI come from the germline V gene. With 2 bases removed from V and 6 bases from J, the gap between germline ends came to 7 bases. This CDR3 has 12 amino acids. The CDR3 nucleotides read TGTGCCAGCTCACCAGGCCCTGATGGCTACACCTTC. Translated: CASSPGPDGYTF.

This clonotype was observed many times. The chain carries TRBV6-1 and TRBJ1-1; D gene uncertain. Deletions cut 6 bases from V and 0 bases from J, with 8 bases between. There are 13 residues in the CDR3. Germline loops: CDR1 MNHNS, CDR2 SASEGT. CDR3 sequence: CASRNGMNTEAFF. The CDR3 DNA sequence: TGTGCCAGCAGGAACGGAATGAACACTGAAGCTTTCTTT.

The chain has TRBV4-3 and TRBJ2-1; TRBD1 matches 12 bases. The CDR3 length is 15 residues. The junction had 6 bases not matched to a gene; V was cut back by 7 bases and J by 5 bases. Germline-derived CDR1 and CDR2 are LGHNA and YSLEER. The CDR3 nucleotides read TGCGCCAGCACACCGGGACAGGGGGCCAACAATGAGCAGTTCTTC. Translated, it gives CASTPGQGANNEQFF.

This clonotype has a handful of counts. V is TRBV27 and J is TRBJ2-7; D not resolved. Trimming removed 5 bases at V and 4 bases at J, with 12 bases between. In germline, CDR1 is MNHEY, CDR2 SMNVEV (reference sequence). The CDR3 runs to 13 residues. The CDR3 region is CASSTAGFYEQYF. DNA of the CDR3: TGTGCCAGCAGTACCGCCGGATTTTACGAGCAGTACTTC.

In this sample, this clonotype turned up a few times. The chain joins TRBV27 to TRBJ2-1; D remains ambiguous. This CDR3 is built from 13 residues. Germline-derived CDR1 and CDR2 are MNHEY and SMNVEV (reference sequence). Between the trimmed V and J ends, which lost 7 bases and 7 bases, there was a span of 14 bases. The DNA of the CDR3 is TGTGCCAGCAAATCGAGCGCTGCTAATGAGCAGTTCTTC. Translating gives CASKSSAANEQFF.

The chain recombines TRBV6-2 or TRBV6-3 with TRBJ2-3; no reliable D call. In germline, CDR1 is MNHEY, CDR2 SVGEGT. V was trimmed by 0 bases and J by 2 bases, leaving 9 bases between them. This CDR3 comprises 15 residues. DNA of the CDR3: TGTGCCAGCAGTTACTCGAGCATAAACACAGATACGCAGTATTTT. Protein: CASSYSSINTDTQYF.

The chain uses TRBV5-4 and TRBJ1-6; 7 positions match TRBD1. The length of the CDR3 is 17 residues. Germline V gives CDR1 SGHNT, CDR2 YYREEE (reference sequence). The V gene end was trimmed by 6 bases and the J gene end by 6 bases; junction bases not matched to a gene: 15. CDR3 protein: CASNTFTRGQINSPLHF. The CDR3 DNA reads TGTGCCAGCAACACCTTTACCAGGGGACAGATTAATTCACCCCTCCACTTT.

This clonotype is deemed medium-sized (0.01 to 0.1%). The chain links TRBV27 to TRBJ2-1; 8 positions match TRBD2. This CDR3 is 17 amino acids long. V dropped 5 bases and J dropped 0; count of bases not matched to a gene: 9. Germline V lookup: CDR1 MNHEY, CDR2 SMNVEV (reference sequence). For the CDR3, the DNA is TGTGCCAGCAGTGCGGGGGGCGGTCCGAGCTCCTACAATGAGCAGTTCTTC. Its protein product is CASSAGGGPSSYNEQFF.

The CDR3 reads CASSLEGAFSYEQYF. The CDR3 coding sequence is TGTGCCAGCAGCTTAGAAGGCGCATTCTCCTACGAGCAGTACTTC. The genes are TRBV7-8 and TRBJ2-7; D is undetermined. Trimming took off 1 base at V and 0 bases at J, with 10 bases between the two ends. CDR1 SGHVS and CDR2 FQNEAQ come from the germline V gene. The CDR3 is 15 residues long.

This clonotype appeared a few times. In DNA, the CDR3 is TGTGCCAGCAGCTACCTGACAAGCTATAATTCACCCCTCCACTTT. It codes for CASSYLTSYNSPLHF. The rearrangement joins TRBV27 to TRBJ1-6; D unclear. Germline V gene lookup returns CDR1 MNHEY and CDR2 SMNVEV (reference sequence). V was shortened by 6 bases and J by 3 bases, with 12 bases between the two germline ends. This CDR3 contains 15 residues.

This clonotype was seen a few times. J is TRBJ2-5 and V is TRBV10-2, with 9 positions matching TRBD1. Looked up from germline, CDR1 is WSHSY and CDR2 is SAAADI. V shed 4 bases, J shed 6 bases, and the junction held 12 bases outside the gene matches. The CDR3 runs to 16 residues. Here the CDR3 DNA reads TGCGCCAGCAGTGGACCCGGGACAGGGTTAATGCAGACCCAGTACTTC. Its translation: CASSGPGTGLMQTQYF.

At least ten counts were recorded for this clonotype. The J gene is TRBJ2-7, the V gene TRBV4-3, with D hard to call. V gave up 4 bases and J gave up 7 bases, with 17 bases separating them. This CDR3 comprises 14 residues. Germline CDR1 reads LGHNA; CDR2 reads YSLEER. DNA for the CDR3: TGCGCCAGCAGCCGAGGAACTTACTCGCGGGAGCAGTACTTC. Translated: CASSRGTYSREQYF.

This clonotype has more than one count but fewer than ten. The chain recombines TRBV24-1 with TRBJ2-5, with 8 bases fitting TRBD1. The CDR3 totals 15 residues. Germline CDR1 is KGHDR and CDR2 is SFDVKD. V trimming: 4 bases; J trimming: 0 bases; junction bases outside the gene matches: 3. CDR3 residues: CATSEAGGDQETQYF. DNA of the CDR3: TGTGCCACCAGTGAGGCAGGGGGCGACCAAGAGACCCAGTACTTC.

This clonotype has more than one count but fewer than ten. The gene calls are TRBV6-5 and TRBJ2-7; 9 bases are shared with TRBD1. With 0 bases clipped from V and 5 bases from J, the junction kept 2 bases outside the gene matches. The CDR3 consists of 14 residues. Germline CDR1 and CDR2: MNHEY and SVGAGI. CDR3 loop: CASSYSTGGHEQYF. The CDR3 DNA follows: TGTGCCAGCAGTTACTCGACAGGGGGGCACGAGCAGTACTTC.

The chain carries TRBV11-2 and TRBJ2-1; D might be TRBD2 (6 bases). This CDR3 has 17 residues. Trimming took off 0 bases at V and 5 bases at J, with 17 bases between the two ends. Germline-derived CDR1 and CDR2 are SGHAT and FQNNGV. CDR3 region: CASSLDVGDSGDNEQFF. For the CDR3, the DNA is TGTGCCAGCAGCTTAGATGTCGGGGACTCCGGGGACAATGAGCAGTTCTTC.

This clonotype showed up many times. The chain joins TRBV29-1 to TRBJ1-1; D is possibly TRBD1 (5 bases). Germline V gene data show CDR1 as SQVTM and CDR2 as ANQGSEA. The CDR3 loop spans 14 amino acids. V shed 1 base and J shed 4 bases, with 13 bases lying between them. CDR3 amino acids: CSVEGTPGGTEAFF. CDR3 bases: TGCAGCGTTGAAGGGACACCCGGGGGCACTGAAGCTTTCTTT. The complete variable domain, with remaining parts taken from reference TRBV29-1 and TRBJ1-1, reads SAVISQKPSRDICQRGTSLTIQCQVDSQVTMMFWYRQQPGQSLTLIATANQGSEATYESGFVIDKFPISRPNLTFSTLTVSNMSPEDSSIYLCSVEGTPGGTEAFFGQGTRLTVV.

The chain carries TRBV6-5 and TRBJ2-5; 14 positions match TRBD2. Looked up from germline, CDR1 is MNHEY and CDR2 is SVGAGI. V shed 5 bases, J shed 5 bases, and the junction held 13 bases outside the gene matches. The CDR3 length is 18 residues. CDR3 bases: TGTGCCAGCAGTCACTGCGGACTAGCGGGGGGCGGAGGCGAGACCCAGTACTTC. Its protein product is CASSHCGLAGGGGETQYF.

In its sample, this clonotype was seen a few times. V and J are TRBV5-6 and TRBJ2-4; tentatively, D is TRBD1 (6 bases). This CDR3 is built from 15 residues. Germline V CDR1 and CDR2: SGHDT, YYEEEE. The ends were cut back, 5 bases at V and 0 bases at J, with 12 bases in the middle. The CDR3 coding sequence is TGTGCCAGCAGTCGACAGGAACTAGCCAAAAACATTCAGTACTTC. Its translation: CASSRQELAKNIQYF.

CDR3 nucleotides: TGTGCCAGCATTAATCCCGGGACAGGGGGCTCCAGCCTCTACAATGAGCAGTTCTTC. Its protein is CASINPGTGGSSLYNEQFF. V gene TRBV2 combines with J gene TRBJ2-1, with 12 bases lining up with TRBD1. Germline CDR1 and CDR2: SNHLY and FYNNEI. The CDR3 consists of 19 residues. V shed 7 bases and J 3 bases; nucleotides not matched to a gene: 16. Variable domain in full (rest from reference TRBV2 and TRBJ2-1): EPEVTQTPSHQVTQMGQEVILRCVPISNHLYFYWYRQILGQKVEFLVSFYNNEISEKSEIFDDQFSVERPDGSNFTLKIRSTKLEDSAMYFCASINPGTGGSSLYNEQFFGPGTRLTVL.

J is TRBJ1-5 and V is TRBV13; 7 bases agree with TRBD1. V trimming: 2 bases; J trimming: 5 bases; junction bases outside the gene matches: 6. Germline CDR1 and CDR2: PRHDT and FYEKMQ (reference sequence). This CDR3 region has 15 residues. DNA of the CDR3: TGTGCCAGCAGCTTAAGGGGGCGAAACGATCAGCCCCAGCATTTT. It specifies CASSLRGRNDQPQHF. The variable domain in full, completed from reference TRBV13 and TRBJ1-5, reads AAGVIQSPRHLIKEKRETATLKCYPIPRHDTVYWYQQGPGQDPQFLISFYEKMQSDKGSIPDRFSAQQFSDYHSELNMSSLELGDSALYFCASSLRGRNDQPQHFGDGTRLSIL.

This clonotype was observed a few times. The genes are TRBV7-2 and TRBJ1-4; D gene unclear. Germline V gene sequence: CDR1 SGHTA, CDR2 FQGNSA. CDR3 size: 15 residues. V was cut by 2 bases and J by 3 bases, with 10 bases left in between. CDR3: CASSLIGSANEKLFF. CDR3 nucleotides: TGTGCCAGCAGCTTAATAGGTTCGGCTAATGAAAAACTGTTTTTT.

This clonotype was picked up a small number of times. The V call is TRBV4-1, the J call TRBJ2-1; D call uncertain. Germline V gene lookup returns CDR1 MGHRA and CDR2 YSYEKL. CDR3 length: 12 residues. V dropped 0 bases and J dropped 7 bases, with 4 bases sitting between them. In DNA, the CDR3 is TGCGCCAGCAGCCAAGAGGCAAATGAGCAGTTCTTC. Its protein is CASSQEANEQFF.

This clonotype was counted many times. V and J are TRBV7-9 and TRBJ2-2; maybe TRBD1 (5 bases). V gave up 2 bases and J gave up 6 bases, with 10 bases separating them. The V gene's germline CDR1 is SEHNR and CDR2 FQNEAQ (reference sequence). CDR3 size: 14 residues. CDR3 protein: CASSLSQGPGELFF. CDR3 DNA sequence: TGTGCCAGCAGCTTATCGCAGGGCCCCGGGGAGCTGTTTTTT.